This T cell receptor (delta chain) originates from a study of TRDV2 sequences in healthy donors (dated by TCRdb to about 2020). A note on the overall study: Approximately 18 single-cell-derived gamma9delta2 T cell clones spanning the full range of antitumor activity were TCR-sequenced and traced within the bulk repertoire.

The investigation overall reported the following: Observed TCRdelta repertoires were highly focused, yet clonotype frequency did not correlate with antitumor functional potential of the respective clone. The TCRdelta clonotypes of several highly reactive clones appeared rare, as these clonotypes were not detected in the bulk sequencing data of the respective donors.

In its sample, this clone was seen a few times. The antigen it recognizes is unknown. No base qualities exist here, and no much larger clone lies one base off it. To prepare the library, PCR was applied. The listed sequencing device is Illumina MiSeq. In the paper's pipeline: When TRDV repertoire clonotype frequencies were reported, any clonotype that had only a single read was left out. TCRdb reprocessed the public data with the CATT caller; entries with the same nucleotide sequence were combined afterwards. These V and J calls originate from TCRdb's pipeline instead of the authors' own analysis. Counted in this sample were 1,500 to 2,000 delta-chain clones; roughly 16% of them appeared once. Roughly 61% of the sample lies in the top ten. The CDR3, cysteine through phenylalanine, is 18 amino acids long. Only the CDR3 part of the read is kept: 54 bases, read in frame from the first base. From the germline V gene, CDR1 is GEAIGNYY and CDR2 is EKD. Germline trimming amounts to 3 bases on V and 0 bases on J, with 14 as the count of junction bases outside the gene matches.

Bulk sequencing of complete TCR delta chain (Vdelta2) repertoires was performed to track the frequency of functionally characterized gamma9delta2 T cell clones. The Dutch blood bank was the source from which peripheral blood of anonymous healthy donors was purchased. All of the gamma9delta2 T cells analyzed in the study came from the peripheral blood of healthy donors. The chain employs TRDV2 and TRDJ1, and 8 junctional nucleotides match TRDD3. This TCR was recovered from a human donor in good health. Sequences were obtained from Vd2+ gamma-delta T cells from blood. The meaning of the sample's cell subset or site label: TCR Vdelta2-expressing (gamma9delta2) T cells. In nucleotide form, the sequence is TGTGCCTGTGACCCGATTTCCCGGGGGGATAGGGACACCGATAAACTCATCTTT. Its protein reads: CACDPISRGDRDTDKLIF.